Below are 21 T cell receptor beta chains sequenced from a single sample in a study of blood T cells in healthy people across ages. A second PCR, run for roughly 7 to 11 cycles, used a sample-barcoded 5' primer plus a J-beta primer mix. MiXCR, applied by TCRdb to the 5' RACE reads, yields one record per CDR3 protein. The profile shows around 1.5 million distinct CDR3 sequences, around two fifths of them singletons. The sequencing sample was made of blood. The receptors shown here come from a woman aged 18-29 years in good health.

This chain joins TRBV4-1 and TRBJ2-7; a weak D match, TRBD2 (5 bases). CDR3 length: 16 residues. Trimming removed 0 bases at V and 2 bases at J, with 14 bases between. CDR1 is MGHRA and CDR2 is YSYEKL in the germline V gene. The CDR3 loop reads CASSQEGVVGTYEQYF. The CDR3 coding sequence is TGCGCCAGCAGCCAAGAGGGAGTGGTTGGAACCTACGAGCAGTACTTC.

The genes are TRBV12-3 or TRBV12-4 and TRBJ2-7; a weak D match, TRBD1 (7 bases). The end of the DNA aligns better with TRBJ2-5, so the J call may be wrong. CDR3 length: 14 residues. CDR3 loop: CASSLQPGGETQYF. CDR3 bases: TGTGCCAGCAGTTTACAGCCAGGGGGGGAGACCCAGTACTTC.

CDR3 bases: TGTGCCACAGGGACAGGGGGTTCCTCTAGCACAGATACGCAGTATTTT. It specifies CATGTGGSSSTDTQYF. The chain joins TRBV10-3 to TRBJ2-3; 11 nucleotides line up with TRBD1. The J segment lost 0 bases and the V segment lost 10 bases, leaving 9 bases of the junction unmatched. CDR1 and CDR2 (germline): ENHRY, SYGVKD. This CDR3 has 16 residues.

A few counts support this clonotype. This chain uses TRBV12-3 or TRBV12-4 with TRBJ2-7, with 8 positions matching TRBD2. Losses at the gene ends were 8 bases for V and 4 bases for J; bases not matched to a gene: 10. This CDR3 is 14 amino acids long. In nucleotides, the CDR3 is TGTGCCAGCCGCCGAGGGGGACTAGAGTACGAGCAGTACTTC. Its translation is CASRRGGLEYEQYF.

The gene calls are TRBV24-1 and TRBJ2-1; no clear D gene. In germline, CDR1 is KGHDR, CDR2 SFDVKD. Trimming pared 6 bases from V and 5 bases from J, leaving 4 bases between. This CDR3 contains 11 residues. CDR3 protein: CATSSHNEQFF. CDR3 sequence (DNA): TGTGCCACCAGTTCCCACAATGAGCAGTTCTTC.

This clonotype has a handful of counts. This chain joins TRBV6-5 and TRBJ1-4, with 11 positions matching TRBD1. V was pared by 0 bases and J by 7 bases, with 7 bases of the junction left unmatched. CDR1 and CDR2 (germline): MNHEY, SVGAGI. There are 17 residues in the CDR3. The CDR3 DNA sequence: TGTGCCAGCAGTTACTCTGGACAGGGGGCGCGACTTGAAAAACTGTTTTTT. Protein sequence: CASSYSGQGARLEKLFF.

This clonotype was seen only once. This chain connects TRBV9 to TRBJ1-2, with D perhaps TRBD1 (6 bases). V was trimmed by 0 bases and J by 8 bases, leaving 20 bases between them. The germline gives CDR1 SGDLS, CDR2 YYNGEE. The CDR3 covers 16 residues. DNA for the CDR3: TGTGCCAGCAGCGTAGACAGGGAGATGGCCTTTAAGGGCTACACCTTC. Its translation is CASSVDREMAFKGYTF.

Concerning this clonotype: Since a much larger clone is just one base distant, this may be a read error. The chain carries TRBV20-1 and TRBJ2-3; the D is unclear. CDR3 size: 10 residues. Germline CDR1 is DFQATT and CDR2 is SNEGSKA (reference sequence). V lost 7 bases to trimming and J lost 4 bases, with 6 bases between them. The CDR3 is CSVWADTQYF. CDR3 coding DNA: TGCAGTGTTTGGGCAGATACGCAGTATTTT.

The rearrangement uses TRBV20-1 and TRBJ2-7; D call uncertain. Germline assignment: CDR1 DFQATT and CDR2 SNEGSKA (reference sequence). The CDR3 totals 13 residues. The V gene lost 5 bases and the J gene lost 3 bases, with 14 bases spanning the gap. The CDR3 reads CSAGNSRDYEQYF. The CDR3 DNA reads TGCAGTGCTGGAAACTCTAGGGACTACGAGCAGTACTTC.

This clonotype was detected only a few times. CDR3 DNA sequence: TGTGCCAGCAGTTACTCCGGACAGGGGGGAAGGACCCAGTACTTC. Its translation: CASSYSGQGGRTQYF. V gene TRBV6-6 combines with J gene TRBJ2-7, with 10 bases identical to TRBD1. The DNA end is a closer match to TRBJ2-5, so the J assignment may be wrong. The length of the CDR3 is 15 residues. CDR1 MNHNY and CDR2 SVGAGI come from the germline V gene (reference sequence).

The rearrangement joins TRBV15 to TRBJ1-5, with D possibly TRBD1 on 6 matching bases. This CDR3 is built from 15 residues. Trimming pared 0 bases from V and 1 base from J, leaving 7 bases between. Per the germline V gene, CDR1 is LNHNV and CDR2 is YYDKDF (reference sequence). Here the CDR3 reads CATSREGGSNQPQHF. DNA of the CDR3: TGTGCCACCAGCAGAGAAGGGGGGAGCAATCAGCCCCAGCATTTT.

This clonotype has more than one count but fewer than ten. The chain employs TRBV4-1 and TRBJ2-5, with TRBD2 identical over 7 bases. The end of the DNA fits TRBJ2-7 better, so the J call may be wrong. The CDR3 loop spans 17 amino acids. Germline V gene sequence: CDR1 MGHRA, CDR2 YSYEKL. CDR3 loop: CASSPSALGREGYEQYF. CDR3 bases: TGCGCCAGCAGCCCATCCGCGTTGGGGAGGGAGGGTTACGAGCAGTACTTC.

The chain joins TRBV20-1 to TRBJ2-4, with D possibly being TRBD1 (6 bases). The DNA end lines up better with TRBJ2-7; the J call may be wrong. Germline V CDR1 and CDR2: DFQATT, SNEGSKA (reference sequence). The CDR3 loop spans 12 amino acids. CDR3 sequence (DNA): TGCAGTGCTAGTGAGGGGGACGACGAGCAGTACTTC. Translated, it gives CSASEGDDEQYF.

This clonotype occurred a few times. The chain carries TRBV20-1 and TRBJ2-1; no clear D gene. Trimming removed 5 bases from V and 3 bases from J, with 11 bases in between. The CDR3 loop spans 13 amino acids. Germline values: CDR1 DFQATT, CDR2 SNEGSKA (reference sequence). The CDR3 spells CSAGPIDYNEQFF. Written as DNA, the CDR3 is TGCAGTGCTGGGCCGATCGACTACAATGAGCAGTTCTTC.

This rearrangement joins TRBV14 to TRBJ1-5, with D perhaps TRBD1 (6 bases). V dropped 0 bases and J dropped 0 bases, with 15 bases sitting between them. This CDR3 has 18 amino acids. Looked up from germline, CDR1 is SGHDN and CDR2 is FVKESK. Here the CDR3 DNA reads TGTGCCAGCAGCCAAGATCGGAGGGGGGGAATTAGCAATCAGCCCCAGCATTTT. This translates into CASSQDRRGGISNQPQHF.

In its sample, this clonotype was seen once. The V call is TRBV6-2 or TRBV6-3, the J call TRBJ2-7; 8 bases align to TRBD1. The assigned J gene may be wrong: the sequence end matches TRBJ2-4 better. This CDR3 spans 13 amino acids. CDR1 is MNHEY, CDR2 SVGEGT, per germline. As DNA, the CDR3 is TGTGCCAGCAGTTCGGACAGGGCGGGCATTCAGTACTTC. Translating gives CASSSDRAGIQYF.

The V call is TRBV9, the J call TRBJ1-6; D not resolved. Germline V gene data show CDR1 as SGDLS and CDR2 as YYNGEE. The CDR3 sequence is 15 residues long. Trimming removed 4 bases at V and 7 bases at J, with 15 bases between. This CDR3 is CASSLTDALNSPLHF. The DNA for the CDR3 is TGTGCCAGCAGCCTTACCGACGCCTTAAATTCACCCCTCCACTTT.

The V gene is TRBV5-8, the J gene TRBJ2-5; 9 bases are a match to TRBD1. CDR1 and CDR2 from the germline V gene are SGHTS and YDEGEE. This CDR3 is 15 amino acids long. Trimming cost V 0 bases and J 5 bases; bases outside gene matches: 5. This CDR3 is CASSLVRDREETQYF. The CDR3 DNA reads TGTGCCAGCAGCTTGGTCCGGGACAGGGAGGAGACCCAGTACTTC.

Regarding this clonotype: One end of the junction does not line up with germline, which may come from a read error. The chain couples TRBV2 to TRBJ2-4, with D maybe TRBD1 (6 bases). TRBJ2-7 matches the DNA end more closely, so the J call is doubtful. This CDR3 is 17 amino acids long. Germline V CDR1 and CDR2: SNHLY, FYNNEI. CDR3 DNA sequence: TGTACCAGCAAGCCGTCGCCTTTTACAGGGCCAGGCTACGAGCAGTACTTC. Amino acid sequence: CTSKPSPFTGPGYEQYF.

This clonotype was counted a few times. J is TRBJ2-7 and V is TRBV3-1; the D is unclear. V gave up 3 bases and J gave up 0 bases, with 9 bases separating them. The germline V gene encodes CDR1 LGHDT and CDR2 YNNKEL (reference sequence). The CDR3 covers 14 residues. The CDR3: CASSHQSVSYEQYF. The CDR3 bases are TGTGCCAGCAGCCATCAATCGGTCTCCTACGAGCAGTACTTC.

The V call is TRBV6-1, the J call TRBJ1-5; unclear D gene. With 2 bases removed from V and 4 bases from J, the gap between germline ends came to 12 bases. CDR3 length equals 15 residues. Germline CDR1 reads MNHNS; CDR2 reads SASEGT. Here the CDR3 reads CASSERWAANQPQHF. The DNA for the CDR3 is TGTGCCAGCAGTGAAAGGTGGGCAGCAAATCAGCCCCAGCATTTT.